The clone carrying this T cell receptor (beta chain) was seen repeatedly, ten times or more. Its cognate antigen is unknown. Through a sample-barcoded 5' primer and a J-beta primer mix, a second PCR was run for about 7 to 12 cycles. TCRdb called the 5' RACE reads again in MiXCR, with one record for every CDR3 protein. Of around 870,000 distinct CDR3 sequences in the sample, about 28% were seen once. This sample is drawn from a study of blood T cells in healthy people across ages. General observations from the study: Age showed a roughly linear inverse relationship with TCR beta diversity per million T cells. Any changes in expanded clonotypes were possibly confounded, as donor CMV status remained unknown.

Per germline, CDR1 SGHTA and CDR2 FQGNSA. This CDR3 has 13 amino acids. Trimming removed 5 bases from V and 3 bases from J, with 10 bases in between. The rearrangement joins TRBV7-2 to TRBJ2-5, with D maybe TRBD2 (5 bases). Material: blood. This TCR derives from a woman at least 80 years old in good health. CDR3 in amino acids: CASSERTEETQYF. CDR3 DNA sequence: TGTGCCAGCAGCGAGCGGACTGAAGAGACCCAGTACTTC.